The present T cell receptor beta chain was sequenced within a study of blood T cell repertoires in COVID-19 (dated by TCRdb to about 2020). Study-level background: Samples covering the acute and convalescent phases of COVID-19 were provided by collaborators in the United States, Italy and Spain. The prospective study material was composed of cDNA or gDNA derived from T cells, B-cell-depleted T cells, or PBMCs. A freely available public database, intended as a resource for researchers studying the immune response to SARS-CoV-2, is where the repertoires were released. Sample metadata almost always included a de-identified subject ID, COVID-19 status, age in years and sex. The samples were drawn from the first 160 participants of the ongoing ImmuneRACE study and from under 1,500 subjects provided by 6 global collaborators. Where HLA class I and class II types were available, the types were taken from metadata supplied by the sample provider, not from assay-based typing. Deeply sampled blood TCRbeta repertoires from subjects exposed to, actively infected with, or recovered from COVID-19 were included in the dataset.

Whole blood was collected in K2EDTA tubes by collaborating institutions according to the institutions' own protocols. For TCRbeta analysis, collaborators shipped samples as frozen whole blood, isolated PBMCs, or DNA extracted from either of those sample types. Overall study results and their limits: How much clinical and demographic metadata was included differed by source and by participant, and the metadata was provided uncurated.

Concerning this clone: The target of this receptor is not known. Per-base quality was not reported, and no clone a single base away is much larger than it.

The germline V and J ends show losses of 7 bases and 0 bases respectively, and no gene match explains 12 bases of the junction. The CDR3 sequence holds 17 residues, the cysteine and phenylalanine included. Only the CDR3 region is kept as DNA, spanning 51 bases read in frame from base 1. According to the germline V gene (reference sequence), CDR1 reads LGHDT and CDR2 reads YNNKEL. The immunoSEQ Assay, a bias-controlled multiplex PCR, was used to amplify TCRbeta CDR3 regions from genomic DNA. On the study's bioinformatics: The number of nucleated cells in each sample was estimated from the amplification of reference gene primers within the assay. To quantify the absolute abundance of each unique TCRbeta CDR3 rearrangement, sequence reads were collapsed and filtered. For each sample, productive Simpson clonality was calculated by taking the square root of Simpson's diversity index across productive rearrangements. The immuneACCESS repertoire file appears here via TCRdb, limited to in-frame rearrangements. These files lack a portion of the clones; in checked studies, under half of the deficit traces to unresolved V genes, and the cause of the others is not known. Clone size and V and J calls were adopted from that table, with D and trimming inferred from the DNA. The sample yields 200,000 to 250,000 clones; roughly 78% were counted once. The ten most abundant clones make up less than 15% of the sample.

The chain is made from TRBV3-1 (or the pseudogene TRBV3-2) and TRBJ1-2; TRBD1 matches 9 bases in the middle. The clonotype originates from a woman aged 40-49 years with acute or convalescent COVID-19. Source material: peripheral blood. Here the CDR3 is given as CASTKRQGGVANYGYTF. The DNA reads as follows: TGTGCCAGCACCAAACGACAGGGGGGAGTCGCTAACTATGGCTACACCTTC.